This T cell receptor beta chain stems from a study of shared clonotypes between healthy human individuals (TCRdb year 2020). Broadly, across the study: The cohort included a few men and a couple of women between 18 and 49 years of age. Libraries were prepared and TCR repertoires were sequenced by different laboratories using diverse techniques, in order to increase sequencing depth and limit assay-specific biases. Per donor, three plates each were used for CD4 naive and CD4 memory, two for CD8 naive, and one for CD8 memory. Per donor, leukapheresis produced somewhere between about 0.85 and 9.5 billion PBMCs. Blood TCR repertoires of about 5 healthy adults were deeply sequenced to estimate repertoire size and the extent of clonotype sharing between individuals. Study-wide conclusions, independent of this receptor: Only blood was sampled, and tissue TCR repertoires likely differ from those in blood. Compared with non-shared clonotypes, clonotypes shared by all four sorted-subset donors had higher generation probabilities. When a few donors were compared, the shared fraction of clonotypes was about 5.2% for naive CD4, less than 4% for naive CD8, 2.3% for memory CD4, and 0.35% to 0.5% for memory CD8. Estimated clonotype richness was generally larger for naive than for memory subsets. The small number of donors limited the genetic and exposure-history diversity represented. Based on pairwise subsampling, the degree of clonotype sharing among donors was expected to be affected by sequencing depth. Incomplete sequencing was indicated by rarefaction of sorted-subset datasets, despite the large sequencing depth.

TCR CDR3 regions were amplified from genomic DNA by multiplex PCR using the deep immunoSEQ assay. Extracted genomic DNA from each cell subset was spread evenly across all wells of several immunoSEQ 96-well plates, with each plate serving as a replicate. For sorted subsets, each replicate PCR was loaded with roughly 0.2 ug genomic DNA, equivalent to 30,000 or so T cell genomes. Purified libraries were quantified with a Qubit 3.0 fluorometer, sized on a Bioanalyzer 2100, and re-quantified with the KAPA Library Quantification kit. A separate single-read 150-cycle Illumina NextSeq 550 flow cell was used to sequence each immunoSEQ 96-well plate. As for the original processing: Because the immunoSEQ output included only junctional sequences and no quality scores, the filtering could not be the same as the filtering used for full-length reads. Sequences were annotated with PyIR, a Python wrapper for IgBLAST v1.9, and V/J genes and CDR3 were assigned using IMGT germline references. Reads with weak V/J assignments (E-value above 1e-6), missing CDR3, stop codons, out-of-frame junctions, or ambiguous translated residues were removed. V3J clonotypes were defined by identical inferred V gene, J gene, and CDR3 amino acid sequence. Percentage overlap between repertoires was calculated by dividing the number of shared unique clonotypes by the size of the smaller repertoire. RTK rarefaction, the Chao1 estimator, and Recon v2.1 estimates of unobserved clonotypes were used to assess repertoire richness. Generation probabilities for all TCRbeta clonotypes obtained by the gDNA method from a handful of donors were computed using OLGA. This immuneACCESS table, as held by TCRdb, lists in-frame sequences with V and J called but not all clones. Of the missing ones, under half trace to an unresolved V gene in checked studies; the others have no known cause. V and J calls and clone size come straight from that table; D and trimming were deduced from the DNA. Present in this sample are roughly 1 million clones, around three quarters of which were seen just once. The ten biggest clones cover around 0.47% of the sample.

Reading the germline V gene gives CDR1 MGHDK and CDR2 SYGVNS. The V end loses 6 bases and the J end loses 3 bases, and a stretch of 8 bases separates them. The CDR3 runs 13 amino acids, cysteine and phenylalanine included. Only the CDR3 DNA is retained, 39 bases long and in frame from the first base. Concerning this clone itself: Its antigen is unknown. Per-nucleotide qualities are absent, and no much larger clonotype sits a single base away.

Donors were healthy HIV-negative adults with no recently reported acute infections or vaccinations. Every donor was a Caucasian adult residing in Nashville, Tennessee, USA. CD4+ T cells were enriched by magnetic negative selection; naive cells were then positively selected on CD45RA, and the negative fraction formed the memory subset. Blood was collected by leukapheresis, and PBMCs were isolated by Ficoll-Histopaque density gradient centrifugation and then cryopreserved in liquid nitrogen vapor phase. Purity and quantity of every magnetically sorted T cell population were checked by analytical flow cytometry. Genomic DNA was isolated from each sorted fraction and quantified by UV absorbance on a Nanodrop 2000c.

The rearrangement joined TRBV25-1 to TRBJ1-4; the D segment could be TRBD1, given 6 matching bases. This receptor was obtained from a man younger than 30 in good health. Some clones in this sample may be carry-over from other donors' samples. The sample comprised memory CD4+ T cells from PBMCs. The cell subset or site label here, explained by the study, means: CD45RA-negative fraction. The CDR3 sequence is CASRTGSNEKLFF. The DNA sequence is TGTGCCAGCAGGACAGGATCTAATGAAAAACTGTTTTTT.